The 18 T cell receptor beta chains below all came from one sample that was sequenced in a study of Ad26.COV2.S vaccination and SARS-CoV-2 variants. TCRdb's table, derived via immunoSEQ multiplex PCR, lists solely in-frame clones and lacks some. Of 200,000 to 300,000 clones in the sample, 87% are singletons; the top ten hold 2.9%. Stated treatment: 15 to 20 received Ad26.COV2.S at low or high dose, single or two shots; several received placebo; per-sample allocation not given. The samples date from day 63 after the first vaccine or placebo injection. Sequencing used peripheral blood, obtained in a trial of Ad26.COV2.S vaccine versus placebo. These receptors were obtained from a person between 18 and 65 years old who received the Ad26.COV2.S COVID-19 vaccine or a placebo.

The V gene is TRBV3-1 (or the pseudogene TRBV3-2), the J gene TRBJ2-5; the D is unclear. Germline V gives CDR1 LGHDT, CDR2 YNNKEL (reference sequence). The CDR3 has 11 residues. V lost 5 bases to trimming and J lost 6 bases, with 7 bases between them. The CDR3 DNA is TGTGCCAGCAGCTTAGGCCAGACCCAGTACTTC. Protein product: CASSLGQTQYF.

CDR3 in amino acids: CASSLGQSNTIYF. Here the CDR3 DNA reads TGTGCCAGCAGCTTAGGACAGTCGAACACCATATATTTT. The J gene is TRBJ1-3, the V gene TRBV7-2, with a possible D match to TRBD1 (5 bases). V lost 1 base and J lost 7, with 8 bases in between. Germline CDR1 and CDR2: SGHTA and FQGNSA. The CDR3 loop spans 13 amino acids.

This clone came up once. The chain has TRBV7-9 and TRBJ2-2; no definite D call. Germline loops: CDR1 SEHNR, CDR2 FQNEAQ (reference sequence). Trimming cost V 5 bases and J 3 bases, with 7 bases left between them. The CDR3 has 13 residues. The CDR3 region is CASSPVDTGELFF. CDR3 DNA sequence: TGTGCCAGCAGCCCCGTAGACACCGGGGAGCTGTTTTTT.

The chain is built from TRBV7-9 and TRBJ2-7; TRBD2 matches at 7 bases. This CDR3 is 13 amino acids long. From germline, CDR1 is SEHNR and CDR2 FQNEAQ (reference sequence). With V trimmed by 1 base and J by 6 bases, 3 bases remained unmatched. The chain's CDR3 is CASSLGGEGEQYV. In DNA form, the CDR3 reads TGTGCCAGCAGCTTAGGAGGGGAGGGCGAGCAGTACGTC.

The chain joins TRBV7-2 to TRBJ1-5; D gene ambiguous. The CDR3 covers 13 residues. Looked up from germline, CDR1 is SGHTA and CDR2 is FQGNSA. Trimming took off 2 bases at V and 6 bases at J, with 8 bases between the two ends. CDR3 loop: CASSLSSRQPQHF. The CDR3 coding sequence is TGTGCCAGCAGCTTAAGTAGTCGTCAGCCCCAGCATTTT. Complete variable domain (other parts from reference TRBV7-2 and TRBJ1-5): GAGVSQSPSNKVTEKGKDVELRCDPISGHTALYWYRQSLGQGLEFLIYFQGNSAPDKSGLPSDRFSAERTGGSVSTLTIQRTQQEDSAVYLCASSLSSRQPQHFGDGTRLSIL.

The chain carries TRBV2 and TRBJ2-3, with D uncertain. CDR1 is SNHLY, CDR2 FYNNEI, per germline. The germline V and J ends were trimmed by 5 bases and 6 bases, with 9 bases remaining between them. The CDR3 consists of 12 residues. This chain's CDR3 is CASSPRQDTQYF. The CDR3 DNA sequence: TGTGCCAGCAGTCCACGTCAGGATACGCAGTATTTT.

This clone was seen more than once but under ten times. The rearrangement uses TRBV5-6 and TRBJ1-3, with D possibly TRBD1 on 6 matching bases. This CDR3 comprises 13 residues. V was pared by 4 bases and J by 4 bases, with 9 bases between. Germline V gene sequence: CDR1 SGHDT, CDR2 YYEEEE. CDR3 region: CASSTQGGNTIYF. CDR3 nucleotide sequence: TGTGCCAGCAGCACCCAGGGGGGAAACACCATATATTTT.

The chain uses TRBV18 and TRBJ1-2; D call uncertain. Germline lookup yields CDR1 KGHSH and CDR2 LQKENI. The V end was cut by 1 base, the J end by 6 bases, with 15 bases between. This CDR3 is 15 amino acids long. CDR3 nucleotide sequence: TGTGCCAGCTCACCACGAGAATGGCAGAGCCATGGCTACACCTTC. As protein: CASSPREWQSHGYTF. The whole variable domain, filled in from reference TRBV18 and TRBJ1-2, reads NAGVMQNPRHLVRRRGQEARLRCSPMKGHSHVYWYRQLPEEGLKFMVYLQKENIIDESGMPKERFSAEFPKEGPSILRIQQVVRGDSAAYFCASSPREWQSHGYTFGSGTRLTVV.

CDR3 protein: CASSGGGGGGNQPQHF. The CDR3 bases are TGTGCCAGCAGTGGGGGAGGTGGGGGCGGAAATCAGCCCCAGCATTTT. The chain carries TRBV6-1 and TRBJ1-5; possible D gene TRBD1, 6 bases. This CDR3 is 16 amino acids long. Germline V lookup: CDR1 MNHNS, CDR2 SASEGT. With 4 bases removed from V and 4 bases from J, the gap between germline ends came to 17 bases.

V and J are TRBV11-2 and TRBJ2-7; either TRBD1 or TRBD2 may supply D (7 bases each). Germline CDR1 SGHAT, CDR2 FQNNGV. This CDR3 region has 14 residues. The CDR3 coding sequence is TGTGCCAGCAGCTTAGAGGGAGGGGGCGGTAGGGCGTGCGTC. Its protein product is CASSLEGGGGRACV.

The chain recombines TRBV7-8 with TRBJ2-3, with a tentative D call TRBD1 (6 bases). The CDR3 has 15 residues. In germline, CDR1 is SGHVS, CDR2 FQNEAQ. Trimming removed 5 bases at V and 2 bases at J, with 14 bases between. CDR3 sequence (DNA): TGTGCCAGCAGCGCCCGACAGGTCCCCACAGATACGCAGTATTTT. Translation: CASSARQVPTDTQYF. The entire variable domain, with the rest obtained from reference TRBV7-8 and TRBJ2-3, is as follows: GAGVSQSPRYKVAKRGQDVALRCDPISGHVSLFWYQQALGQGPEFLTYFQNEAQLDKSGLPSDRFFAERPEGSVSTLKIQRTQQEDSAVYLCASSARQVPTDTQYFGPGTRLTVL.

The V call is TRBV4-3, the J call TRBJ2-1; 13 bases match TRBD2. J was trimmed by 4 bases and V by 3 bases; bases with no gene match: 0. Germline V gene lookup returns CDR1 LGHNA and CDR2 YSLEER. The CDR3 sequence is 15 residues long. The CDR3 here is CASSQGLAGYNEQFF. The CDR3 DNA reads TGCGCCAGCAGCCAGGGACTAGCGGGGTACAATGAGCAGTTCTTC.

This clone has just one count. V and J are TRBV18 and TRBJ2-3, with D maybe TRBD1 (6 bases). Trimming pared 6 bases from V and 3 bases from J, leaving 19 bases between. Germline loops: CDR1 KGHSH, CDR2 LQKENI. The CDR3 spans 16 residues. CDR3 coding DNA: TGTGCCAGCTCCCCTCGAGGAGGACAGTCGACAGATACGCAGTATTTT. The encoded protein is CASSPRGGQSTDTQYF.

The V call is TRBV6-5, the J call TRBJ1-4, with a weak D call TRBD1 (6 bases). CDR3 length equals 13 residues. The V end was cut by 6 bases, the J end by 12 bases, with 17 bases between. Germline values: CDR1 MNHEY, CDR2 SVGAGI. The CDR3 nucleotides are TGTGCCAGCAGACATTCAGGGGCAGAACAACTGTTTTTT. Its protein is CASRHSGAEQLFF.

This chain connects TRBV2 to TRBJ2-2, with D unclear. Germline V gives CDR1 SNHLY, CDR2 FYNNEI. This CDR3 is 12 amino acids long. Trimming cost V 6 bases and J 8 bases, with 10 bases left between them. CDR3 nucleotide sequence: TGTGCCAGCAGCCTGCATATAGGGGAGCTGTTTTTT. It translates to CASSLHIGELFF.

V gene TRBV6-6 combines with J gene TRBJ1-1; TRBD1 matches 10 bases. CDR3 length: 16 amino acids. Germline values: CDR1 MNHNY, CDR2 SVGAGI (reference sequence). V dropped 5 bases and J dropped 3; count of bases not matched to a gene: 9. The CDR3 coding sequence is TGTGCCAGCAGTCACCGGGACAGGGGTGGCGACACTGAAGCTTTCTTT. It yields the protein CASSHRDRGGDTEAFF.

The rearrangement joins TRBV6-1 to TRBJ1-3; D remains ambiguous. The CDR3 has 15 amino acids. CDR1 MNHNS and CDR2 SASEGT come from the germline V gene. V dropped 1 base and J dropped 0 bases, with 7 bases sitting between them. CDR3 region: CASSEGGYSGNTIYF. The CDR3 nucleotides read TGTGCCAGCAGTGAAGGCGGCTACTCTGGAAACACCATATATTTT.

To note about this clone: Other DNA sequences from this sample encode an identical CDR3 as well. V usage is TRBV12-3 or TRBV12-4 and J usage is TRBJ2-5; D is unclear. This CDR3 region has 11 residues. Trimming removed 3 bases from V and 5 bases from J, with 4 bases in between. The CDR3 here is CASSFGETQYF. CDR3 coding DNA: TGTGCCAGCAGTTTTGGTGAGACCCAGTACTTC.